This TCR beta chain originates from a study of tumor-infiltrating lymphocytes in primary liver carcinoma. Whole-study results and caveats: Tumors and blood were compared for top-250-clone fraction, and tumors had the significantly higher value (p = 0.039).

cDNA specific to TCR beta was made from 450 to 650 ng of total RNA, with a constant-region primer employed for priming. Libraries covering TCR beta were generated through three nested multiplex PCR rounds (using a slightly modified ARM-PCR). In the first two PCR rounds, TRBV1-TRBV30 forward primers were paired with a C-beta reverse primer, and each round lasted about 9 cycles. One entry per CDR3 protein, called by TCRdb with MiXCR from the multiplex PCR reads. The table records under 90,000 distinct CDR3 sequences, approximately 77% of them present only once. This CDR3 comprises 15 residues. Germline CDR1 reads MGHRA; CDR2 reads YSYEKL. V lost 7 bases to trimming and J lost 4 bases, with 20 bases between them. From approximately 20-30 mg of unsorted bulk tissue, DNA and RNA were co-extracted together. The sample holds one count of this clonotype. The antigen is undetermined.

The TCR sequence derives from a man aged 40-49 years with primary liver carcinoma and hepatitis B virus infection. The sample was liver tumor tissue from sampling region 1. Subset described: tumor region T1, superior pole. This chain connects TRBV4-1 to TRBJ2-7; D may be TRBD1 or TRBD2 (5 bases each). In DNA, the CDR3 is TGCGCCAGCAAGCAAGAAAGGGACCGTAGGTACGAGCAGTACTTC. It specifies CASKQERDRRYEQYF.